The entry below gives a single TCR beta chain sequence along with its context. Membership in each cohort depended on participant-reported clinical history. The table came from immunoSEQ multiplex PCR; TCRdb's copy has only in-frame clones and leaves some out. The data show over 250,000 clones, 80% to 90% seen once. Germline V gene lookup returns CDR1 MNHEY and CDR2 SMNVEV (reference sequence). The CDR3 has 12 residues. Deletions cut 2 bases from V and 10 bases from J, with 9 bases between. These data belong to a study of blood T cell repertoires in COVID-19. Study summary: COVID-19 samples collected from the United States, Italy and Spain covered acute and convalescent phases.

The sequenced sample was PBMCs or T cells enriched from blood (not recorded which). This TCR derives from a woman aged 18-29 years who had recovered from COVID-19. The V call is TRBV27, the J call TRBJ1-5; perhaps TRBD1 as D (5 bases). Here the CDR3 DNA reads TGTGCCAGCAGTTTAATCGGACAACCCCAGCATTTT. Protein: CASSLIGQPQHF.